This TCR beta chain was recovered during a study of identical twins. General study points: Invariant T cells like MAIT and iNKT could partly confound the zero-insertion analyses. Reduced insertions were recorded for abundant cord blood beta clonotypes, with no such pattern in memory repertoires.

There were only healthy Caucasians among the donors. Template switching, a step in the protocol, added a universal primer site, and cDNA carried unique molecular identifiers. TCRdb re-derived calls from the 5' RACE reads in MiXCR, one entry per CDR3 protein. The sample carries roughly 1.6 million distinct CDR3 sequences, about 31% recorded once. This clonotype was seen a handful of times. No antigen is known for it. Input material: cord blood. The clonotype originates from a newborn girl in good health.

The CDR3 sequence is CSAVSDTQYF. The CDR3 nucleotides read TGCAGTGCTGTCTCAGATACGCAGTATTTT. V usage is TRBV20-1 and J usage is TRBJ2-3; D is unclear. The ends were cut back, 5 bases at V and 4 bases at J, with 4 bases in the middle. Germline CDR1 reads DFQATT; CDR2 reads SNEGSKA (reference sequence). The CDR3 contains 10 residues.